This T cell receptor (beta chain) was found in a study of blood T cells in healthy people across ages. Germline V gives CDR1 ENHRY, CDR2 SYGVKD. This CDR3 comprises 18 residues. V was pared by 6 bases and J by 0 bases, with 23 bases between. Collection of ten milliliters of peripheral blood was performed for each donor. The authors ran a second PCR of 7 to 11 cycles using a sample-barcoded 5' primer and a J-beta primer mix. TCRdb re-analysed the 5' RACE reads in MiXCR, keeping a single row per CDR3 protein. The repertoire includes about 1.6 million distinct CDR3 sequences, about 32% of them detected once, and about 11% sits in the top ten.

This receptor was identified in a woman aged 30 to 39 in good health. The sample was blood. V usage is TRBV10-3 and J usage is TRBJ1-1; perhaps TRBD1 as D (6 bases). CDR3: CAISSIGGGAAMNTEAFF. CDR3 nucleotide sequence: TGTGCCATCAGCTCAATAGGGGGGGGAGCAGCGATGAACACTGAAGCTTTCTTT.